The present TCR beta chain was sequenced within a study of Ad26.COV2.S vaccination and SARS-CoV-2 variants (dated by TCRdb to the early 2020s). In the study overall: Donors in the vaccine arm were drawn from COV1001, a phase I-IIa trial of Ad26.COV2.S in healthy adults that was multicentre, randomized, double-blind and placebo-controlled. Sequencing of the TCRbeta repertoire served to evaluate the specificity and breadth of SARS-CoV-2-reactive T cell receptors following Ad26.COV2.S vaccination. Ad26.COV2.S was administered intramuscularly at 5 x 10^10 or 1 x 10^11 viral particles, either as a single shot or as two shots given 56 days apart. Throughout the experiments and outcome assessment, investigators stayed blinded to trial group allocation. Trial participants were randomized into five groups of five: low-dose or high-dose Ad26.COV2.S given once or twice, or placebo on both occasions. The TCR-sequenced set comprised approximately 32 samples: roughly 19 Ad26.COV2.S vaccine recipients, 5 placebo recipients and 8 SARS-CoV-2 convalescent individuals. The research as a whole found: The study was not powered for comparison of responses between vaccine doses or regimens. Substantial breadth of spike-specific CD8+ and CD4+ T cell responses was reported after vaccination. According to the authors, total T cell responses may have been underestimated by the TCR breadth and depth analyses. Ad26.COV2.S recipients had higher spike-specific TCR breadth than placebo recipients (P = 0.0014). Vaccine and placebo recipients had comparable non-spike TCR breadth, which fits with the vaccine containing only spike.

This specimen's treatment or condition label, interpreted: over 15 received Ad26.COV2.S at low or high dose, single or two shots; about 5 received placebo; per-sample allocation not given. For vaccine and placebo recipients, the sequenced repertoires came from samples collected on day 63 after the first injection. In Cohort 1b, roughly 25 adults aged 18-55 years were enrolled at a single site in Boston, USA, between 29 July and 7 August 2020. As a vaccine, Ad26.COV2.S was a replication-incompetent adenovirus type 26 vector that expressed a prefusion-stabilized SARS-CoV-2 spike protein derived from the original Wuhan strain. Notes on this clone: The target of this receptor is not known. The record has no base qualities; no much larger clone is one base away.

CDR1 MNHEY and CDR2 SVGEGT were looked up in the germline V gene. Including the terminal cysteine and phenylalanine, the CDR3 comprises 18 residues. The retained sequence is limited to the CDR3, 54 bases, with the frame set at the first base. The V and J ends are trimmed by 3 bases and 2 bases, leaving 20 bases between them. TCRbeta CDR3 regions were sequenced with the immunoSEQ Assay. After extraction, genomic DNA underwent amplification by bias-controlled multiplex PCR, followed by high-throughput sequencing. The authors processed their data as follows. To quantify the absolute abundance of every unique TCRbeta CDR3 region, sequences were collapsed and filtered. Usable DNA was measured by amplifying reference genes present in all nucleated cells, and TCRbeta template counts were normalized to that usable DNA to estimate T cell fraction. Repertoire TCRs were annotated as SARS-CoV-2-specific by exact matching of V gene, CDR3 amino acid sequence and J gene to a known reactive TCR set. The reference SARS-CoV-2 TCR set was obtained from MIRA and was filtered for enrichment in COVID-19-positive ImmuneCODE repertoires, whereby public or cross-reactive TCRs were removed. Using the MIRA antigens, annotated TCRs were further analysed by specific ORF or by position within an ORF. Breadth was defined as the number of annotated unique rearrangements divided by the total number of unique productive rearrangements, and depth was defined as the summed frequency of the annotated unique rearrangements. Two-sided Wilcoxon rank-sum tests were applied when comparing TCR breadth between groups. As stored in TCRdb, this immuneACCESS dataset retains in-frame rearrangements with V and J assigned. A fraction of the clones does not appear; measured against another copy, unresolved V genes explain less than half of the discrepancy, and the remainder lacks a known reason. From that table come the V and J calls and clone size; the DNA was used to work out D and trimming. Recorded for this sample are a few hundred thousand clones; 80% to 90% of them occurred a single time. About 3.5% of the sample lies in the top ten.

The chain couples TRBV6-2 or TRBV6-3 to TRBJ1-5, with the D gene call left open. This TCR derives from a person aged 18-60 years who received the Ad26.COV2.S COVID-19 vaccine or a placebo. The material was peripheral blood, obtained in a trial of Ad26.COV2.S vaccine versus placebo. The CDR3 protein sequence reads: CASSYWTGVTEGNQPQHF. The bases are TGTGCCAGCAGTTATTGGACGGGCGTCACGGAGGGCAATCAGCCCCAGCATTTT.